This T cell receptor beta chain was recovered during a study of blood T cell repertoires in COVID-19. Whole-study context: COVID-19 samples collected from the United States, Italy and Spain covered acute and convalescent phases. The analysed material was cDNA or gDNA that came from T cells, B-cell-depleted T cells, or PBMCs.

Profiled with immunoSEQ multiplex PCR; TCRdb holds only in-frame clones, not every one. The sample carries about 60,000 clones, just over 85% recorded once. Germline CDR1 is MNHEY and CDR2 is SVGAGI. Trimming removed 5 bases at V and 8 bases at J, with 16 bases between. The CDR3 extends over 15 amino acids. V usage is TRBV6-5 and J usage is TRBJ1-6; D is unresolved. The sample consisted of peripheral blood. This receptor was identified in a man aged 60 to 75 with acute or convalescent COVID-19. The CDR3 DNA reads TGTGCCAGCAGTCGCCAACGGGTTATGGATTCACCCCTCCACTTT. It encodes CASSRQRVMDSPLHF.